This record concerns one T cell receptor (beta chain) sequence. The germline V gene has CDR1 ENHRY and CDR2 SYGVKD. This CDR3 contains 13 residues. Trimming cost V 5 bases and J 4 bases; bases outside gene matches: 5. The data stem from a study of OX40 agonist ivuxolimab in advanced cancers. Generated by immunoSEQ multiplex PCR, the TCRdb table keeps only in-frame clones and is missing some. The sample has approximately 26,000 clones, more than 85% seen once; the top ten hold 13% to 15%. The chain is built from TRBV10-3 and TRBJ2-7, with 7 bases aligning to TRBD1. The clonotype comes from an adult with an advanced solid tumor such as melanoma, head and neck, liver or kidney cancer. Specimen: CD4+ or CD8+ T cells sorted from blood, collected in a trial of the OX40 agonist ivuxolimab. The chain's CDR3 is CAISSGTEYEQYF. The CDR3 coding sequence is TGTGCCATCAGTTCCGGGACAGAGTACGAGCAGTACTTC.